The 25 T cell receptor beta chains listed next were all sequenced from one sample in a study of blood T cell repertoires in COVID-19. Sequencing was performed with immunoSEQ multiplex PCR; in TCRdb, only in-frame clones are kept and a portion is missing. The sample lists a few hundred thousand clones, 85% to 90% seen once, with about 6% in the top ten. Material: peripheral blood. The receptors come from a woman between 45 and 65 years old with COVID-19, enrolled during active disease.

The chain recombines TRBV10-3 with TRBJ1-1; D is unclear. CDR3 length equals 14 residues. V lost 4 bases to trimming and J lost 0 bases, with 9 bases between them. Per the germline V gene, CDR1 is ENHRY and CDR2 is SYGVKD. The CDR3 here is CAISGQLMNTEAFF. In DNA form, the CDR3 reads TGTGCCATCAGTGGTCAACTGATGAACACTGAAGCTTTCTTT.

The CDR3: CASSPRTRYSNQPQHF. DNA for the CDR3: TGTGCCAGCTCACCTCGGACACGTTATAGCAATCAGCCCCAGCATTTT. The V call is TRBV18, the J call TRBJ1-5; D may be TRBD1 (5 bases). Looked up from germline, CDR1 is KGHSH and CDR2 is LQKENI. Trimming removed 3 bases from V and 0 bases from J, with 12 bases in between. The CDR3 extends over 16 amino acids.

The chain joins TRBV5-4 to TRBJ1-6, with D hard to call. V was clipped by 0 bases and J by 8 bases, with 9 bases between them. The CDR3 runs to 14 residues. The germline CDR1 and CDR2 sequences are SGHNT and YYREEE (reference sequence). CDR3 sequence reads: CASSLGVRDSPLHF. In DNA form, the CDR3 reads TGTGCCAGCAGCTTGGGCGTTCGGGATTCACCCCTCCACTTT. Variable domain in full (rest from reference TRBV5-4 and TRBJ1-6): ETGVTQSPTHLIKTRGQQVTLRCSSQSGHNTVSWYQQALGQGPQFIFQYYREEENGRGNFPPRFSGLQFPNYSSELNVNALELDDSALYLCASSLGVRDSPLHFGNGTRLTVT.

The rearrangement links TRBV19 to TRBJ2-3; TRBD1 agrees at 12 bases. From germline, CDR1 is LNHDA and CDR2 SQIVND (reference sequence). The J segment lost 5 bases and the V segment lost 9 bases, leaving 12 bases of the junction unmatched. The CDR3 runs to 16 residues. CDR3 protein: CASTKLGQGAKDTQYF. The DNA for the CDR3 is TGTGCCAGCACTAAACTGGGACAGGGGGCGAAAGATACGCAGTATTTT.

The table lists this clone with a count of one. This rearrangement joins TRBV5-1 to TRBJ2-5, with no clear D. Germline loops: CDR1 SGHRS, CDR2 YFSETQ. Trimming took off 0 bases at V and 0 bases at J, with 6 bases between the two ends. This CDR3 comprises 14 residues. DNA of the CDR3: TGCGCCAGCAGCTTGGTGGAGTACCAAGAGACCCAGTACTTC. This gives the protein CASSLVEYQETQYF.

The chain joins TRBV4-1 to TRBJ2-5; 10 bases are a match to TRBD1. Unmatched junction bases numbered 12, after V lost 2 bases and J lost 9 bases. The CDR3 totals 16 residues. CDR1 and CDR2 (germline): MGHRA, YSYEKL. CDR3 nucleotides: TGCGCCAGCAGCCAACCTCAGACAGGGGGCCGCGGGGCCCAGTACTTC. It encodes CASSQPQTGGRGAQYF.

The chain combines TRBV27 with TRBJ2-7; 7 bases map to TRBD2. Germline V gene sequence: CDR1 MNHEY, CDR2 SMNVEV (reference sequence). The CDR3 totals 13 residues. V lost 6 bases, J lost 2 bases, and 4 bases stayed unmatched. In nucleotides, the CDR3 is TGTGCCAGCAGAGCGGGGCTCACCTACGAGCAGTACTTC. Translating it yields CASRAGLTYEQYF.

This clone appeared a single time. The chain uses TRBV30 and TRBJ2-3, with 7 bases aligning to TRBD2. CDR3 length: 12 amino acids. Germline V gives CDR1 GTSNPN, CDR2 SVGIG (reference sequence). V shed 1 base, J shed 15 bases, and the junction held 10 bases outside the gene matches. The CDR3 protein is CAWSAFVRECYF. In DNA form, the CDR3 reads TGTGCCTGGAGTGCCTTCGTGCGGGAGTGCTATTTT.

This CDR3 is CASKQGGRLMNTEAFF. The DNA for the CDR3 is TGTGCCAGTAAACAGGGGGGGAGGCTCATGAACACTGAAGCTTTCTTT. The chain joins TRBV19 to TRBJ1-1; 8 bases are shared with TRBD1. V lost 7 bases, J lost 0 bases, and 10 bases stayed unmatched. Germline V CDR1 and CDR2: LNHDA, SQIVND (reference sequence). The CDR3 is 16 amino acids. Full variable domain (remainder filled in from reference TRBV19 and TRBJ1-1): DGGITQSPKYLFRKEGQNVTLSCEQNLNHDAMYWYRQDPGQGLRLIYYSQIVNDFQKGDIAEGYSVSREKKESFPLTVTSAQKNPTAFYLCASKQGGRLMNTEAFFGQGTRLTVV.

This chain uses TRBV6-1 with TRBJ1-4; D may be TRBD1 (5 bases). The CDR3 extends over 16 amino acids. V was trimmed by 4 bases and J by 1 base, leaving 13 bases between them. Germline loops: CDR1 MNHNS, CDR2 SASEGT. Here the CDR3 DNA reads TGTGCCAGCAGTGGGGGTGTGGGGCTAACTAATGAAAAACTGTTTTTT. This codes for CASSGGVGLTNEKLFF.

The chain combines TRBV6-4 with TRBJ2-1, with TRBD2 matching 9 bases. The CDR3 has 14 residues. CDR1 and CDR2 from the germline V gene are MRHNA and SNTAGT. The ends lost 7 bases at V and 8 bases at J; junction bases unmatched: 9. In DNA form, the CDR3 reads TGTGCCAGCAAAAGACTAGCGGCGGCTGATGAGCAGTTCTTC. Amino acid sequence: CASKRLAAADEQFF.

This chain's CDR3 is CASSYSFGQPQHF. The CDR3 nucleotides are TGTGCCAGCAGTTACTCCTTCGGTCAGCCCCAGCATTTT. This sequence joins TRBV6-5 and TRBJ1-5; D gene uncertain. The CDR3 spans 13 residues. Germline values: CDR1 MNHEY, CDR2 SVGAGI. V was pared by 0 bases and J by 6 bases, with 6 bases between.

This chain links TRBV19 with TRBJ1-2; unclear D gene. This CDR3 comprises 13 residues. Trimming left V 4 bases short and J 1 base short, with 7 bases between. Germline V gene sequence: CDR1 LNHDA, CDR2 SQIVND (reference sequence). CDR3 amino acids: CASSTNSNYGYTF. In DNA form, the CDR3 reads TGTGCCAGTAGTACCAACAGTAACTATGGCTACACCTTC.

About this clone: Within the sample, other DNA sequences also encode this same CDR3. CDR3 bases: TGCGCCAGCAGCTCCAGCGGGAGCTCCTACAATGAGCAGTTCTTC. It translates to CASSSSGSSYNEQFF. The V and J genes are TRBV5-1 and TRBJ2-1, with 8 nucleotides matching TRBD2. Germline values: CDR1 SGHRS, CDR2 YFSETQ. V gave up 3 bases and J gave up 0 bases; unmatched junction bases: 2. This CDR3 has 15 residues.

The chain combines TRBV27 with TRBJ2-1, with 8 nucleotides matching TRBD2. Trimming removed 5 bases from V and 4 bases from J; junction bases left unmatched: 4. The CDR3 loop spans 14 amino acids. The V gene's germline CDR1 is MNHEY and CDR2 SMNVEV (reference sequence). The DNA for the CDR3 is TGTGCCAGCAGTGTACTAGCGGAATACAATGAGCAGTTCTTC. This sequence encodes CASSVLAEYNEQFF.

This chain links TRBV29-1 with TRBJ2-2, with 7 bases lining up with TRBD1. V shed 0 bases, J shed 6 bases, and the junction held 16 bases outside the gene matches. Germline values: CDR1 SQVTM, CDR2 ANQGSEA. The length of the CDR3 is 18 residues. CDR3 loop: CSVEDPRQGFGLAGELFF. DNA for the CDR3: TGCAGCGTTGAAGATCCCCGACAGGGCTTTGGTCTCGCCGGGGAGCTGTTTTTT.

The CDR3: CSVEVSGQGNTDTQYF. The CDR3 DNA reads TGCAGCGTTGAAGTATCAGGCCAGGGCAACACAGATACGCAGTATTTT. The chain uses TRBV29-1 and TRBJ2-3; tentatively, D is TRBD1 (5 bases). This CDR3 contains 16 residues. Trimming left V 1 base short and J 2 bases short, with 16 bases between. CDR1 is SQVTM and CDR2 is ANQGSEA in the germline V gene.

This chain connects TRBV24-1 to TRBJ1-5, with a possible D match to TRBD1 (6 bases). The ends were cut back, 3 bases at V and 6 bases at J, with 17 bases in the middle. Germline CDR1 KGHDR, CDR2 SFDVKD. The CDR3 is 16 amino acids. The CDR3 sequence: CATSDPGTPDRQPQHF. The DNA for the CDR3 is TGTGCCACCAGTGATCCCGGGACACCCGATCGTCAGCCCCAGCATTTT.

The rearrangement uses TRBV5-5 and TRBJ2-1, with a possible D match to TRBD2 (5 bases). The germline V and J ends were trimmed by 3 bases and 2 bases, with 21 bases remaining between them. The germline CDR1 and CDR2 sequences are SGHKS and YYEKEE (reference sequence). The CDR3 has 18 residues. The CDR3 protein is CASSSDQISAYTYNEQFF. The CDR3 DNA reads TGTGCCAGCAGCTCGGACCAAATTAGCGCCTACACCTACAATGAGCAGTTCTTC.

The V and J genes are TRBV19 and TRBJ2-2; D may be TRBD2 (6 bases). The germline V gene has CDR1 LNHDA and CDR2 SQIVND (reference sequence). The CDR3 is 16 amino acids. The ends were cut back, 8 bases at V and 6 bases at J, with 22 bases in the middle. The CDR3: CASSPRRELRAGELFF. The CDR3 nucleotides are TGTGCCAGTTCCCCTAGGAGGGAGTTAAGGGCCGGGGAGCTGTTTTTT. Filled out from reference TRBV19 and TRBJ2-2, the complete variable domain reads DGGITQSPKYLFRKEGQNVTLSCEQNLNHDAMYWYRQDPGQGLRLIYYSQIVNDFQKGDIAEGYSVSREKKESFPLTVTSAQKNPTAFYLCASSPRRELRAGELFFGEGSRLTVL.

This clone was observed once. The J gene is TRBJ1-5, the V gene TRBV6-5; possible D gene TRBD1, 5 bases. V lost 6 bases and J 3 bases, leaving 15 bases between the germline ends. The germline V gene has CDR1 MNHEY and CDR2 SVGAGI. The CDR3 has 15 amino acids. CDR3 coding DNA: TGTGCCAGCAGGGGGGTTGGGGGGACCAATCAGCCCCAGCATTTT. Translated, it gives CASRGVGGTNQPQHF.

The gene calls are TRBV29-1 and TRBJ2-5, with D possibly TRBD2 on 7 matching bases. Deletions cut 2 bases from V and 5 bases from J, with 15 bases between. Germline loops: CDR1 SQVTM, CDR2 ANQGSEA. This CDR3 contains 14 residues. The CDR3 DNA follows: TGCAGCGTTGAAATAAATAGGGGGGGGGAGACCCAGTACTTC. It is translated as CSVEINRGGETQYF.

The chain carries TRBV19 and TRBJ2-7, with 7 bases aligning to TRBD2. The germline V gene encodes CDR1 LNHDA and CDR2 SQIVND (reference sequence). V lost 3 bases to trimming and J lost 3 bases; unmatched junction nucleotides: 8. The CDR3 covers 15 residues. The CDR3 is CASSMLAAVLYEQYF. DNA for the CDR3: TGTGCCAGTAGTATGCTAGCGGCCGTCCTCTACGAGCAGTACTTC.

This chain's CDR3 is CASSYLMDWEAFF. As DNA, the CDR3 is TGTGCCAGCAGTTATTTGATGGACTGGGAAGCTTTCTTT. The J gene is TRBJ1-1, the V gene TRBV6-2 or TRBV6-3; D call uncertain. Looked up from germline, CDR1 is MNHEY and CDR2 is SVGEGT. CDR3 length: 13 residues. V was cut by 3 bases and J by 8 bases, with 13 bases left in between.

This chain links TRBV29-1 with TRBJ2-3, with D maybe TRBD1 (6 bases). Germline CDR1 and CDR2: SQVTM and ANQGSEA. The CDR3 consists of 13 residues. With 6 bases removed from V and 0 bases from J, the gap between germline ends came to 10 bases. CDR3 region: CSVQGSSTDTQYF. The CDR3 coding sequence is TGCAGCGTCCAGGGGTCCAGCACAGATACGCAGTATTTT.